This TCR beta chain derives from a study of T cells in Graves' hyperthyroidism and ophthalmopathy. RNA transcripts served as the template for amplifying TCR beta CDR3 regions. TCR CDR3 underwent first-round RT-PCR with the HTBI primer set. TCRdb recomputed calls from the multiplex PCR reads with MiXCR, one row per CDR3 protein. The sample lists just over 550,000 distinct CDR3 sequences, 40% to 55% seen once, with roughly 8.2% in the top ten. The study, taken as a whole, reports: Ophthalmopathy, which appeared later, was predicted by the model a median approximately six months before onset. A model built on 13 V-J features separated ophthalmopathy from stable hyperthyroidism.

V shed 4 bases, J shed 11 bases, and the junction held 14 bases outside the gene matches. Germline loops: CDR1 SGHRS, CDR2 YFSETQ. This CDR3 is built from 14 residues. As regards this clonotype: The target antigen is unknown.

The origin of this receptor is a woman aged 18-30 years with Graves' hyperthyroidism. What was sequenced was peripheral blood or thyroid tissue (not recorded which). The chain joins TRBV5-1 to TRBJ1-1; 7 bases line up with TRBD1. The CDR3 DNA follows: TGCGCCAGCAGCCTGGGTTCGACAGGGAGGTTGGCTTTCTTT. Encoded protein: CASSLGSTGRLAFF.